This T cell receptor beta chain was sequenced in a study of T cell responses to AZD1222 COVID-19 vaccine. Study overall: Pooling covered second doses at about 4 or about 12 weeks. Study-wide points: White British people made up most donors, females outnumbered males, and clonal diversity was possibly underestimated.

The repertoire was sequenced with immunoSEQ multiplex PCR; TCRdb's copy has only in-frame clones and lacks some. Found here are about 94,000 clones, nearly 90% of them singletons; the top ten hold 8.4%. Per germline, CDR1 MNHEY and CDR2 SMNVEV (reference sequence). The CDR3 extends over 16 amino acids. Germline trimming cut 2 bases from V and 4 bases from J; bases unmatched to any gene: 8. This clone was seen once. Its cognate antigen is unknown. The rearrangement links TRBV27 to TRBJ2-1, with 7 bases fitting TRBD2. This specimen consisted of peripheral blood, obtained on day 0 of AZD1222 vaccination. This receptor was taken from an adult in good health. Here the CDR3 reads CASSLPGGRAYNEQFF. CDR3 nucleotide sequence: TGTGCCAGCAGTTTACCGGGGGGTCGTGCTTACAATGAGCAGTTCTTC.